The 2 T cell receptor beta chains presented below share a single source sample, sequenced in a study of blood T cell repertoires in COVID-19. Sequencing was performed with immunoSEQ multiplex PCR; in TCRdb, only in-frame clones are kept and a portion is missing. The profile shows roughly 200,000 clones, roughly 83% of them singletons. The sequencing input was peripheral blood. These receptors were obtained from a human donor in a cohort sampled during active COVID-19.

The chain is built from TRBV28 and TRBJ2-7; 8 nucleotides line up with TRBD1. CDR1 MDHEN and CDR2 SYDVKM come from the germline V gene. Trimming took 5 bases from V and 3 from J; bases not matched to a gene: 15. There are 17 residues in the CDR3. CDR3 loop: CASSTSLLRTGNYEQYF. CDR3 sequence (DNA): TGTGCCAGCAGTACGTCCCTCCTCCGGACAGGGAACTACGAGCAGTACTTC. The full variable domain, with the rest looked up from reference TRBV28 and TRBJ2-7, is DVKVTQSSRYLVKRTGEKVFLECVQDMDHENMFWYRQDPGLGLRLIYFSYDVKMKEKGDIPEGYSVSREKKERFSLILESASTNQTSMYLCASSTSLLRTGNYEQYFGPGTRLTVT.

The chain joins TRBV21-1 to TRBJ2-7; TRBD2, the table's D call, lacks a check against the DNA. TRBV21-1 is a pseudogene. CDR3 length equals 14 residues. The CDR3 nucleotides are TGTGCCAGCAGCAAAGCGACTAGCACCTACGAGCAGTACTTC. This translates into CASSKATSTYEQYF.